Listed below are T cell receptor beta chains from one sample, sequenced in a study of blood T cell repertoires in COVID-19. Sequencing used immunoSEQ multiplex PCR; TCRdb keeps in-frame clones, though not all of them. Found here are some 400,000 clones, around 90% of them singletons; the top ten hold 6.5% to 7%. Input material: peripheral blood. The receptors shown here come from a man aged 18 to 35 with active or convalescent COVID-19. Each CDR3 is given with its conserved first and last residue. The order of the fields is V gene, clone size, J gene, D gene, CDR3 protein. A D gene is named only where the DNA matches it firmly. Size is omitted from some rows. Given values are once, few, many or a class for expanded clones.

>TRBV4-3|once|TRBJ1-5|-
CASSQDRGVGNQPQHF
>TRBV15|-|TRBJ1-2|-
CATSRDPGYGYTF
>TRBV7-2|-|TRBJ2-6|-
CASSQAMGNRVGANVLTF
>TRBV5-5|-|TRBJ1-6|-
CASSLSLETSPLHF
>TRBV20-1|-|TRBJ2-4|TRBD2
CSASGGLAAIAKNIQYF
>TRBV24-1|-|TRBJ2-6|TRBD1
CATSDPKDRGPGANVLTF
>TRBV27|-|TRBJ1-2|TRBD1
CASSRWDRGNYGYTF
>TRBV6-5|-|TRBJ2-3|TRBD1
CASKQGAVDTQYF
>TRBV4-3|-|TRBJ2-3|-
CASSELLPDTQYF
>TRBV4-3|-|TRBJ2-7|-
CASSHEATEQYF
>TRBV5-8|-|TRBJ1-5|TRBD1
CASSFSDREKQPQHF
>TRBV15|-|TRBJ2-6|-
CATSRAGPLGANVLTF
>TRBV4-1|-|TRBJ1-5|-
CASSDTAGNNQPQHF
>TRBV6-5|-|TRBJ2-2|-
CASSSGGRNTGELFF
>TRBV28|-|TRBJ1-1|-
CASLTLGDNVVAFF
>TRBV18|-|TRBJ1-4|-
CASSATGLRDEKLFF
>TRBV2|-|TRBJ1-3|-
CASISVKSGNTIYF
>TRBV2|-|TRBJ1-4|TRBD1
CASSRTGANEKLFF
>TRBV2|-|TRBJ1-5|-
CASTQSNQPQHF
>TRBV28|few|TRBJ1-5|-
CASSLAAQPQHF
>TRBV4-1|few|TRBJ2-7|TRBD2
CASKKGDLAGFSYEQYF
>TRBV28|-|TRBJ2-1|TRBD1
CASSLGDRGNNEQFF
>TRBV6-5|-|TRBJ1-2|-
CASSSRGAPQYGYTF
>TRBV27|-|TRBJ2-5|-
CASSLGAGWKETQYF
>TRBV27|-|TRBJ1-1|-
CASSLLGTSPGNTEAFF
>TRBV11-2|-|TRBJ2-1|-
CASSQSTDTYNEQFF
>TRBV9|-|TRBJ2-3|TRBD2
CASSHWTSGTTDTQYF
>TRBV12-3/TRBV12-4|-|TRBJ2-6|-
CACGPGGANVLTF
>TRBV7-6|-|TRBJ1-1|TRBD1
CASSLDPGTGSTEAFF